This T cell receptor (beta chain) was sequenced in a study of breast tumors, draining lymph nodes, adjacent tissues. Study-wide points: Data only fit, rather than demonstrated, lymph node origin of most tumor T cells. Tumor TCR diversity was below lymph nodes but above nontumor tissue.

Via MiXCR, TCRdb re-called the multiplex PCR reads, giving one row per CDR3 protein. This sample yields about 140,000 distinct CDR3 sequences, of which 20% to 25% are seen a single time; just over 2.5% belongs to the top ten. Samples came from axillary lymph nodes draining the breast cancer. In this sample, this clonotype turned up a few times. Its matching antigen is unknown. The CDR3 totals 14 residues. Germline loops: CDR1 SEHNR, CDR2 FQNEAQ (reference sequence). After removal of 4 bases from V and 9 bases from J, the junction contained 12 bases not matched to a gene. The genes are TRBV7-9 and TRBJ2-7; 7 bases line up with TRBD1. The TCR was taken from a female donor with breast cancer. Some clones in this sample may be carry-over from other donors' samples. Sequences were obtained from axillary lymph node tissue. The CDR3 DNA reads as TGTGCCAGCAGCTCCGACGGACAGGTGGGCGGGCAGTACTTC. It codes for CASSSDGQVGGQYF.